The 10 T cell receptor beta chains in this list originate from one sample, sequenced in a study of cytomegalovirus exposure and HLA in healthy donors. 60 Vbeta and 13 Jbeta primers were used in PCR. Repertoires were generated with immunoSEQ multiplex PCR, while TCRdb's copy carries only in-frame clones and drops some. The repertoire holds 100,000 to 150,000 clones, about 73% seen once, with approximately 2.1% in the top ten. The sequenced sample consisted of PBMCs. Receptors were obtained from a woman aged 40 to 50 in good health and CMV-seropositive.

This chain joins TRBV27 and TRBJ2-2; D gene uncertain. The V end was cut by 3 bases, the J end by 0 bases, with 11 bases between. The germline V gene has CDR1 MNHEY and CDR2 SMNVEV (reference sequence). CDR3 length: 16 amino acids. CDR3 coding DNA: TGTGCCAGCAGTTTGCCTGGTCTAGCGAACACCGGGGAGCTGTTTTTT. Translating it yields CASSLPGLANTGELFF.

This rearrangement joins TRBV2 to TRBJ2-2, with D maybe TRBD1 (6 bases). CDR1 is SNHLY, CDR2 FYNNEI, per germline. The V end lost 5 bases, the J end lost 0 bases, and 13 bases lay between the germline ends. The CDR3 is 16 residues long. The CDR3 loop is CASSNPGHTNTGELFF. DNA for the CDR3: TGTGCCAGCAGTAACCCGGGACACACGAACACCGGGGAGCTGTTTTTT. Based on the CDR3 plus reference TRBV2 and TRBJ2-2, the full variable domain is EPEVTQTPSHQVTQMGQEVILRCVPISNHLYFYWYRQILGQKVEFLVSFYNNEISEKSEIFDDQFSVERPDGSNFTLKIRSTKLEDSAMYFCASSNPGHTNTGELFFGEGSRLTVL.

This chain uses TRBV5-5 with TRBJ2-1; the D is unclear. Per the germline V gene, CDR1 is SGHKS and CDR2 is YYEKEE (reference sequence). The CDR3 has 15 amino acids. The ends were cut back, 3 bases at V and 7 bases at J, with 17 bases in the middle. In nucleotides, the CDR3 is TGTGCCAGCAGCTCGTTCGAGCGTCCGAAGAATGAGCAGTTCTTC. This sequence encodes CASSSFERPKNEQFF.

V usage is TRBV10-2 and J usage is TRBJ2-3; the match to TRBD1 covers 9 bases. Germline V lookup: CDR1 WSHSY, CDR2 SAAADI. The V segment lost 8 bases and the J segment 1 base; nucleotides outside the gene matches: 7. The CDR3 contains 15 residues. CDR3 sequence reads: CASSPRDRGTDTQYF. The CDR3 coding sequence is TGCGCCAGCTCTCCCCGGGACAGGGGCACAGATACGCAGTATTTT.

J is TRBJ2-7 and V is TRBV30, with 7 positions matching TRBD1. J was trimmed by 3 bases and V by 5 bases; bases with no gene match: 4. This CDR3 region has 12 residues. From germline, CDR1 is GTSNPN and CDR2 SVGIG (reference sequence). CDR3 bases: TGTGCCTGGGGCGACAGGGTCTACGAGCAGTACTTC. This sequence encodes CAWGDRVYEQYF.

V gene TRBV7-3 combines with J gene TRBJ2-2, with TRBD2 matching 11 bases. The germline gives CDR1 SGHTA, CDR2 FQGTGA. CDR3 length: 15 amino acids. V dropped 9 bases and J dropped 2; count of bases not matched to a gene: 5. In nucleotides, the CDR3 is TGTGCCAGGAGCAGACTAGCGGGAAACACCGGGGAGCTGTTTTTT. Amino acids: CARSRLAGNTGELFF.

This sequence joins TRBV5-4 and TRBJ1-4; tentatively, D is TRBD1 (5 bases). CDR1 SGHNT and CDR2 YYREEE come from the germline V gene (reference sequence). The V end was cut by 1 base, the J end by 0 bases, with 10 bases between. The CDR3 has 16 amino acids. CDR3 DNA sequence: TGTGCCAGCAGCTTGCCTGGGACTTCAACTAATGAAAAACTGTTTTTT. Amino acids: CASSLPGTSTNEKLFF.

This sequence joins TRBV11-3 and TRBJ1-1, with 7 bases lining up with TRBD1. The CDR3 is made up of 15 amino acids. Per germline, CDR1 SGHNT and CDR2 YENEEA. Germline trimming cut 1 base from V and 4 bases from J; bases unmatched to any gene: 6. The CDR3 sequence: CASSLGAGTATEAFF. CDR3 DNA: TGTGCCAGCAGCTTAGGGGCCGGGACAGCCACTGAAGCTTTCTTT.

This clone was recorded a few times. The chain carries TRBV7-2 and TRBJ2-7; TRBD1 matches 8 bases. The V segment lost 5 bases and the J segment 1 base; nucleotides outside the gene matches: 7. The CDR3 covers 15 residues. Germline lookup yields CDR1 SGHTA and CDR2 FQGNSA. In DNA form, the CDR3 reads TGTGCCAGCAGCGTCAAACAGGGGGATTCCTACGAGCAGTACTTC. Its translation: CASSVKQGDSYEQYF. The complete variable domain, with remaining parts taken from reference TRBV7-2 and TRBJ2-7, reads GAGVSQSPSNKVTEKGKDVELRCDPISGHTALYWYRQSLGQGLEFLIYFQGNSAPDKSGLPSDRFSAERTGGSVSTLTIQRTQQEDSAVYLCASSVKQGDSYEQYFGPGTRLTVT.

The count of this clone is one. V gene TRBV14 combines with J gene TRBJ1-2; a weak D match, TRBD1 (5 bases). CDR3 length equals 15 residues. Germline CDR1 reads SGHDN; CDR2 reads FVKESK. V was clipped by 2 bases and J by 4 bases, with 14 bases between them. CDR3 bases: TGTGCCAGCAGCCAAATGACGGGGGGATCCTATGGCTACACCTTC. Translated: CASSQMTGGSYGYTF.